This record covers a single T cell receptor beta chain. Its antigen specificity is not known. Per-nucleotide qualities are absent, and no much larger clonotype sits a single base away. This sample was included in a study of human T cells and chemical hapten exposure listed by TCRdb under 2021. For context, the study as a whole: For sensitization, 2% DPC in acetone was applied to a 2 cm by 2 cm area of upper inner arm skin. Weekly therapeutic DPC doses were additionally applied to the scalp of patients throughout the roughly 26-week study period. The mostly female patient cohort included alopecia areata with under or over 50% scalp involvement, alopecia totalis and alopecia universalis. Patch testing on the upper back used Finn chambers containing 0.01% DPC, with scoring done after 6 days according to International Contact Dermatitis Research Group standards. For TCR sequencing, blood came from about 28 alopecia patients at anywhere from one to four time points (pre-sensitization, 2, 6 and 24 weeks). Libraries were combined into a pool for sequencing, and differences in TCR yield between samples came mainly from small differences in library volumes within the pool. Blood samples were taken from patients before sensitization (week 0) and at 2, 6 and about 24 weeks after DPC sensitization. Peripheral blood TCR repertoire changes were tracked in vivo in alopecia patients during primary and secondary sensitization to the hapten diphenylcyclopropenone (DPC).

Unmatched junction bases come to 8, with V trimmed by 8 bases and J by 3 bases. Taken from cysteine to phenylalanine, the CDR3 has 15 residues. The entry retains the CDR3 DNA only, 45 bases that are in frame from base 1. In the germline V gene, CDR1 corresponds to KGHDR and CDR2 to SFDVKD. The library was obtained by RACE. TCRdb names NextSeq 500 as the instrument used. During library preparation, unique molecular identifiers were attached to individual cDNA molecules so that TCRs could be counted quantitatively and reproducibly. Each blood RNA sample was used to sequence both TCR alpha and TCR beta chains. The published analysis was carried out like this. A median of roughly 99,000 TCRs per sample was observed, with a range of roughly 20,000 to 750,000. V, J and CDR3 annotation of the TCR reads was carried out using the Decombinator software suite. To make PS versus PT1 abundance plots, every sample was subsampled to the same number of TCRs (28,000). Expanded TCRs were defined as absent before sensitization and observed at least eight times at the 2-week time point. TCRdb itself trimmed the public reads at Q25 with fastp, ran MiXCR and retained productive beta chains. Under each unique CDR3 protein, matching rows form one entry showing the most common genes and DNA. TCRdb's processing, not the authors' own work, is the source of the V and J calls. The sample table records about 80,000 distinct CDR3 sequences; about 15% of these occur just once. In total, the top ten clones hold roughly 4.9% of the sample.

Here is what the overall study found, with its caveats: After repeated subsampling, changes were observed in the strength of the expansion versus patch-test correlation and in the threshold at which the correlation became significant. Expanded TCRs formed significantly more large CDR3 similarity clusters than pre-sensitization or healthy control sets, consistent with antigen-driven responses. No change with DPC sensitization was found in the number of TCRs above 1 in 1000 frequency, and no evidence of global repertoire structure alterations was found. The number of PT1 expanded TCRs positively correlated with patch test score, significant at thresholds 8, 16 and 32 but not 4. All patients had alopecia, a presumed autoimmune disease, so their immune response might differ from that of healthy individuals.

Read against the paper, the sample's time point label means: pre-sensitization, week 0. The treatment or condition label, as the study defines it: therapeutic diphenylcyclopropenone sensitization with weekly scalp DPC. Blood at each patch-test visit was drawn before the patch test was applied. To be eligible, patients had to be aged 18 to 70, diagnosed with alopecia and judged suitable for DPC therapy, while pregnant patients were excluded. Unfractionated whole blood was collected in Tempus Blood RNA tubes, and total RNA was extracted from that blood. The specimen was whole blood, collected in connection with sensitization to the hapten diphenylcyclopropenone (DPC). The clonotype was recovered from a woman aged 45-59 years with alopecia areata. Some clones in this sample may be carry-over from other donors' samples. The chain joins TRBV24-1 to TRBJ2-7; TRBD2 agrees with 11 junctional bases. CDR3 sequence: CATKRGTSGSYEQYF. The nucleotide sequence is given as TGTGCCACCAAACGCGGGACTAGCGGAAGCTACGAGCAGTACTTC.